Listed below are T cell receptor beta chains from one sample, sequenced in a study of STAT5B mutations in CD4+ large granular lymphocyte leukemia. The assay was immunoSEQ multiplex PCR, and TCRdb's table has in-frame clones only and misses some. This table has about 33,000 clones, approximately 81% appearing once. Sequencing input: CD4+ T cells from blood buffy coats. These receptors came from a human donor in good health. The CDR3 runs from the conserved cysteine through the conserved F or W. Each record gives: J gene, D gene, V gene, clone size, CDR3 protein, CDR3 DNA. D genes are given only for firm matches. The listing skips clone size in some rows; elsewhere it reads once, few, many or a size class.

TRBJ2-7 - TRBV5-1 - CASSSLVGYEQYF TGCGCCAGCAGCTCCCTAGTCGGCTACGAGCAGTACTTC
TRBJ1-4 - TRBV5-8 - CASSLRGVGEKMFF TGTGCCAGCAGCTTGCGAGGGGTGGGGGAAAAGATGTTTTTT
TRBJ1-1 - TRBV7-2 - CASSLGRSSTEAFF TGTGCCAGCAGCTTAGGGAGATCTAGCACTGAAGCTTTCTTT
TRBJ2-7 - TRBV6-5 - CASSYTGTYEQYF TGTGCCAGCAGTTACACAGGGACCTACGAGCAGTACTTC
TRBJ2-7 - TRBV6-1 - CASVFGPSYEQYF TGTGCCAGCGTGTTTGGCCCCTCCTACGAGCAGTACTTC
TRBJ1-2 TRBD1 TRBV29-1 - CSVGQGGRRGYTF TGCAGCGTTGGACAGGGAGGCCGTCGTGGCTACACCTTC
TRBJ2-3 - TRBV19 - CASSPPPVLFNTDTQYF TGTGCCAGTAGTCCCCCCCCCGTTCTGTTTAACACAGATACGCAGTATTTT
TRBJ1-2 - TRBV5-4 once CASSLDSNYGYTF TGTGCCAGCAGCTTGGACAGTAACTATGGCTACACCTTC
TRBJ1-1 - TRBV5-1 few CASSPGHANTEAFF TGCGCCAGCAGCCCAGGACACGCGAACACTGAAGCTTTCTTT
TRBJ1-3 - TRBV5-1 once CASSLAYGGVGNTIYF TGCGCCAGCAGCTTGGCCTATGGGGGGGTCGGAAACACCATATATTTT
TRBJ2-2 - TRBV7-9 - CASSQIRGTGELFF TGTGCCAGCAGCCAAATTAGAGGCACCGGGGAGCTGTTTTTT
TRBJ1-2 TRBD1 TRBV28 - CASSLTQGELLGGYTF TGTGCCAGCAGTTTGACGCAGGGGGAACTCTTGGGAGGCTACACCTTC
TRBJ1-2 TRBD1 TRBV5-1 - CASSLGRGRGYGYTF TGCGCCAGCAGCTTGGGCAGGGGGCGAGGCTATGGCTACACCTTC
TRBJ1-5 - TRBV6-5 - CASSYSGRLWHF TGTGCCAGCAGTTACTCGGGGAGGTTGTGGCATTTT
TRBJ1-5 TRBD1 TRBV5-5 few CASRPTGGGGQPQHF TGTGCCAGCAGACCGACAGGGGGCGGGGGTCAGCCCCAGCATTTT
TRBJ1-5 TRBD1 TRBV2 once CASSEALRVGTGVQPQHF TGTGCCAGCAGTGAAGCTTTAAGGGTCGGGACAGGGGTTCAGCCCCAGCATTTT
TRBJ1-5 - TRBV4-3 - CASSQDRLWGRPQHF TGCGCCAGCAGCCAAGATAGGCTTTGGGGGAGACCCCAGCATTTT
TRBJ1-5 - TRBV25-1 few CASSEFGSSNQPQHF TGTGCCAGCAGTGAATTTGGCAGCAGCAATCAGCCCCAGCATTTT
TRBJ1-5 - TRBV6-6 - CASRTGVGVSQPQHF TGTGCCAGCAGAACTGGCGTCGGGGTTTCTCAGCCCCAGCATTTT
TRBJ1-4 - TRBV28 - CASRASGTRDEKLFF TGTGCCAGCCGCGCTTCCGGGACCCGGGATGAAAAACTGTTTTTT
TRBJ1-3 TRBD1 TRBV5-1 - CASSASRDRGNTIYF TGCGCCAGCAGCGCCTCCCGGGACAGAGGGAACACCATATATTTT
TRBJ2-7 - TRBV11-2 - CASSSKGELYEQYF TGTGCCAGCAGCTCCAAAGGGGAACTCTACGAGCAGTACTTC
TRBJ1-2 - TRBV5-6 - CATTRLFGYGYTF TGTGCCACTACACGACTTTTTGGCTATGGCTACACCTTC
TRBJ2-3 TRBD2 TRBV11-3 few CASSPGGESTDTQYF TGTGCCAGCAGCCCGGGGGGGGAAAGCACAGATACGCAGTATTTT
TRBJ2-7 - TRBV5-1 - CASSLETGLLEQYF TGCGCCAGCAGCTTGGAAACAGGTCTTCTCGAGCAGTACTTC
TRBJ2-3 TRBD2 TRBV28 once CASRGGGGATDTQYF TGTGCCAGCAGAGGCGGCGGGGGGGCGACAGATACGCAGTATTTT
TRBJ1-1 - TRBV7-6 - CGLRNTEAFF TGTGGTCTACGGAACACTGAAGCTTTCTTT
TRBJ2-5 TRBD1 TRBV9 - CASSESGQGFQETQYF TGTGCCAGCAGTGAATCGGGACAGGGGTTTCAAGAGACCCAGTACTTC
TRBJ2-1 - TRBV29-1 once CSVQFPLGRSEQFF TGCAGCGTTCAGTTCCCGTTGGGGAGGAGTGAGCAGTTCTTC
TRBJ1-2 - TRBV10-2 - CASSESKGVGGYGYTF TGCGCCAGCAGTGAGTCCAAGGGGGTCGGAGGCTATGGCTACACCTTC
TRBJ1-3 - TRBV6-1 - CASTLGLRSGNTIYF TGTGCCAGCACCTTGGGACTGCGCTCTGGAAACACCATATATTTT
TRBJ2-7 TRBD1 TRBV4-1 - CASSQPGQGAYEQYF TGCGCCAGCAGCCAACCGGGACAGGGGGCTTACGAGCAGTACTTC
TRBJ1-2 - TRBV19 - CASSIAGNYGYTF TGTGCCAGTAGTATTGCAGGGAACTATGGCTACACCTTC
TRBJ2-6 - TRBV2 - CASSDRGLGANVLTF TGTGCCAGCAGTGATAGGGGGTTAGGGGCCAACGTCCTGACTTTC
TRBJ1-5 - TRBV7-2 - CASGVGVNQPQHF TGTGCCAGCGGGGTAGGGGTGAATCAGCCCCAGCATTTT
TRBJ1-3 - TRBV7-9 - CASSSPGSGNTIYF TGTGCCAGCAGCTCCCCGGGGTCTGGAAACACCATATATTTT
TRBJ2-2 - TRBV2 few CASSVFGLDIGELFF TGTGCCAGCAGTGTATTTGGTCTAGATATCGGGGAGCTGTTTTTT
TRBJ1-2 - TRBV7-2 few CASSSLTGSVVGYTF TGTGCCAGCAGTTCCCTGACGGGGTCGGTTGTTGGCTACACCTTC
TRBJ2-3 - TRBV2 few CASNGVTDTQYF TGTGCCAGCAATGGGGTCACAGATACGCAGTATTTT
TRBJ2-1 TRBD2 TRBV6-5 - CASSYTSGGPYNEQFF TGTGCCAGCAGTTATACTAGCGGGGGCCCCTACAATGAGCAGTTCTTC
TRBJ1-2 TRBD1 TRBV5-1 - CASTPRTGGLIGVGGYTF TGCGCCAGCACCCCGAGGACAGGGGGCTTGATTGGAGTGGGTGGCTACACCTTC
TRBJ2-7 - TRBV7-2 - CASSPGIAQNEQYF TGTGCCAGCAGTCCCGGGATAGCGCAGAACGAGCAGTACTTC